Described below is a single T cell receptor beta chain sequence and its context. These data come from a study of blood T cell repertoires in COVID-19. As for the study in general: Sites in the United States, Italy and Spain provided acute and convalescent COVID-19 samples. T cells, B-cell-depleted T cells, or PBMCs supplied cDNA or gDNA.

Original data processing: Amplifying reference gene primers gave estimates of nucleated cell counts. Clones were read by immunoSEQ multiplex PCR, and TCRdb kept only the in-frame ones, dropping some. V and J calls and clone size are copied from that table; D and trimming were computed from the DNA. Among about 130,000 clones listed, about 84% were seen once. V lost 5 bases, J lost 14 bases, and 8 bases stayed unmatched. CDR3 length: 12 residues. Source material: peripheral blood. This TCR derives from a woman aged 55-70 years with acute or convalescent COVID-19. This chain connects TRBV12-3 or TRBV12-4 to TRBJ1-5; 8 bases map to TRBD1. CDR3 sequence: CASSPRTGREHF. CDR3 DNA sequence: TGTGCCAGCAGTCCTCGGACAGGGCGGGAGCATTTT.